These 21 T cell receptor beta chains were sequenced from one sample in a study of cytomegalovirus exposure and HLA in healthy donors. It was with 60 Vbeta and 13 Jbeta primers that the PCR ran. The repertoire was sequenced with immunoSEQ multiplex PCR; TCRdb's copy has only in-frame clones and lacks some. The data hold approximately 210,000 clones, with more than 85% observed a single time. What was sequenced was PBMCs. Receptors originate from a woman between 18 and 30 years old in good health and CMV-seronegative.

The V call is TRBV10-3, the J call TRBJ1-3; maybe TRBD1 (6 bases). The germline V gene has CDR1 ENHRY and CDR2 SYGVKD. Trimming removed 8 bases at V and 1 base at J, with 6 bases between. The CDR3 spans 12 residues. CDR3 amino acids: CAIGQSGNTIYF. The CDR3 DNA follows: TGTGCCATCGGACAGTCTGGAAACACCATATATTTT.

This clone was observed a few times. The chain combines TRBV5-1 with TRBJ2-7, with a tentative D call TRBD2 (6 bases). The V and J ends lost 9 bases and 6 bases respectively, with 19 bases between them. Germline CDR1 and CDR2: SGHRS and YFSETQ. This CDR3 has 13 residues. CDR3 in DNA: TGCGCCACAAGACTAGACCTTGGGGGCGAGCAGTACTTC. It codes for CATRLDLGGEQYF. Using reference TRBV5-1 and TRBJ2-7 for the parts outside the CDR3, the full variable domain is KAGVTQTPRYLIKTRGQQVTLSCSPISGHRSVSWYQQTPGQGLQFLFEYFSETQRNKGNFPGRFSGRQFSNSRSEMNVSTLELGDSALYLCATRLDLGGEQYFGPGTRLTVT.

The V call is TRBV5-6, the J call TRBJ1-4, with TRBD1 matching 9 bases. CDR1 is SGHDT, CDR2 YYEEEE, per germline. Trimming cost V 5 bases and J 4 bases; bases outside gene matches: 6. The CDR3 length is 15 residues. CDR3 sequence reads: CASSQGTGRNEKLFF. The DNA for the CDR3 is TGTGCCAGCAGTCAGGGGACAGGGCGTAATGAAAAACTGTTTTTT.

CDR3 in DNA: TGTGCCAGCAGAATGGGACAGGGGCCGATTCGAGTTTATGGCTACACCTTC. This sequence encodes CASRMGQGPIRVYGYTF. V and J are TRBV28 and TRBJ1-2, with 10 bases lining up with TRBD1. V lost 6 bases, J lost 5 bases, and 15 bases stayed unmatched. CDR1 and CDR2 (germline): MDHEN, SYDVKM. There are 17 residues in the CDR3.

This clone was seen only once. This sequence joins TRBV2 and TRBJ2-5; D possibly corresponds to TRBD2 (7 bases). Germline V gene sequence: CDR1 SNHLY, CDR2 FYNNEI. The CDR3 is 14 amino acids. V shed 5 bases and J shed 10 bases, with 20 bases lying between them. The DNA of the CDR3 is TGTGCCAGCAGTAGGACTAGTCGTTTAGGGGGCCAGTACTTC. Protein: CASSRTSRLGGQYF.

The chain is built from TRBV12-5 and TRBJ2-1, with D hard to call. V lost 2 bases and J 0 bases, leaving 11 bases between the germline ends. Germline loops: CDR1 LGHNT, CDR2 FRNRAP. The CDR3 runs to 16 residues. This CDR3 is CASGLSPVSSYNEQFF. The CDR3 nucleotides are TGTGCTAGTGGTTTGTCCCCGGTAAGCTCCTACAATGAGCAGTTCTTC. Looking up the rest from reference TRBV12-5 and TRBJ2-1 gives the full variable domain: DARVTQTPRHKVTEMGQEVTMRCQPILGHNTVFWYRQTMMQGLELLAYFRNRAPLDDSGMPKDRFSAEMPDATLATLKIQPSEPRDSAVYFCASGLSPVSSYNEQFFGPGTRLTVL.

The table lists this clone with a count of one. V and J are TRBV27 and TRBJ1-5; 10 bases line up with TRBD1. The CDR3 runs 18 residues. V was pared by 7 bases and J by 6 bases, with 18 bases of the junction left unmatched. Germline V lookup: CDR1 MNHEY, CDR2 SMNVEV (reference sequence). CDR3 nucleotides: TGTGCCAGCAACCCCCCTCACCGGGACAGGGGTGTTAGTCAGCCCCAGCATTTT. This encodes CASNPPHRDRGVSQPQHF.

The chain carries TRBV12-5 and TRBJ1-5, with TRBD1 matching over 7 bases. The CDR3 is 13 residues long. V was pared by 5 bases and J by 5 bases, with 3 bases of the junction left unmatched. CDR1 LGHNT and CDR2 FRNRAP come from the germline V gene. The CDR3: CASGGTVYQPQHF. CDR3 nucleotides: TGTGCTAGTGGTGGGACAGTTTATCAGCCCCAGCATTTT.

The chain is built from TRBV5-4 and TRBJ1-3; TRBD1 agrees at 10 bases. Germline loops: CDR1 SGHNT, CDR2 YYREEE (reference sequence). This CDR3 contains 16 residues. V lost 4 bases, J lost 3 bases, and 7 bases stayed unmatched. The CDR3 nucleotides are TGTGCCAGCAGCCGGGGACAGGGGTTCGGTGGAAACACCATATATTTT. It encodes CASSRGQGFGGNTIYF. Filled out from reference TRBV5-4 and TRBJ1-3, the complete variable domain reads ETGVTQSPTHLIKTRGQQVTLRCSSQSGHNTVSWYQQALGQGPQFIFQYYREEENGRGNFPPRFSGLQFPNYSSELNVNALELDDSALYLCASSRGQGFGGNTIYFGEGSWLTVV.

CDR3 region: CASSFVGRGGVTQYF. The CDR3 bases are TGTGCCAGCAGTTTTGTAGGGCGGGGGGGAGTGACCCAGTACTTC. The rearrangement uses TRBV28 and TRBJ2-5; TRBD2 matches at 9 bases. Germline CDR1 and CDR2: MDHEN and SYDVKM. The V segment lost 3 bases and the J segment 7 bases; nucleotides outside the gene matches: 9. CDR3 length: 15 residues.

The chain is built from TRBV9 and TRBJ2-3; 8 bases fit TRBD2. Germline V gene sequence: CDR1 SGDLS, CDR2 YYNGEE. V was clipped by 7 bases and J by 3 bases; unmatched bases: 10. The CDR3 totals 15 residues. CDR3 nucleotide sequence: TGTGCCAGCTCCATATCGGGGGGGGAAACAGATACGCAGTATTTT. This translates into CASSISGGETDTQYF.

This chain links TRBV5-1 with TRBJ1-2; tentatively, D is TRBD1 (6 bases). The V end was cut by 0 bases, the J end by 2 bases, with 11 bases between. CDR1 is SGHRS and CDR2 is YFSETQ in the germline V gene. The CDR3 runs to 15 residues. The CDR3 DNA is TGCGCCAGCAGCTTGGGGACAGAGATGAACTATGGCTACACCTTC. Its translation is CASSLGTEMNYGYTF. Together with reference TRBV5-1 and TRBJ1-2, the CDR3 gives the full variable domain: KAGVTQTPRYLIKTRGQQVTLSCSPISGHRSVSWYQQTPGQGLQFLFEYFSETQRNKGNFPGRFSGRQFSNSRSEMNVSTLELGDSALYLCASSLGTEMNYGYTFGSGTRLTVV.

This clone has a handful of counts. The V gene is TRBV19, the J gene TRBJ2-7, with D tentatively TRBD1 (5 bases). From germline, CDR1 is LNHDA and CDR2 SQIVND (reference sequence). Deletions cut 5 bases from V and 0 bases from J, with 11 bases between. The CDR3 is 14 amino acids. This CDR3 reads CASSRTGDSYEQYF. The CDR3 DNA reads TGTGCCAGTAGTCGCACAGGCGACTCCTACGAGCAGTACTTC.

This sequence joins TRBV5-1 and TRBJ1-1, with 10 bases lining up with TRBD1. The CDR3 consists of 15 residues. J was trimmed by 2 bases and V by 4 bases; bases with no gene match: 5. CDR1 is SGHRS and CDR2 is YFSETQ in the germline V gene. The chain's CDR3 is CASSGQGGGNTEAFF. The CDR3 region has the DNA TGCGCCAGCAGCGGACAGGGGGGAGGAAACACTGAAGCTTTCTTT.

The genes are TRBV29-1 and TRBJ2-5; the match to TRBD2 covers 9 bases. After removal of 3 bases from V and 5 bases from J, the junction contained 16 bases not matched to a gene. CDR3 length: 17 residues. The germline gives CDR1 SQVTM, CDR2 ANQGSEA. In DNA form, the CDR3 reads TGCAGCGTTGACGGAAGCTTGTGGGCGGGGGGGCCGGAGACCCAGTACTTC. It encodes CSVDGSLWAGGPETQYF.

The chain carries TRBV6-1 and TRBJ2-5; tentative D call: TRBD2 (5 bases). The CDR3 has 16 residues. V shed 2 bases and J shed 5 bases, with 18 bases lying between them. Germline CDR1 reads MNHNS; CDR2 reads SASEGT. DNA for the CDR3: TGTGCCAGCAGTGAACCAACTCGTGACTACCGGGAGACCCAGTACTTC. Residues: CASSEPTRDYRETQYF.

V gene TRBV19 combines with J gene TRBJ1-1, with D possibly TRBD1 on 6 matching bases. Between the trimmed V and J ends, which lost 1 base and 1 base, there was a span of 13 bases. CDR1 and CDR2 from the germline V gene are LNHDA and SQIVND (reference sequence). The CDR3 length is 16 residues. DNA of the CDR3: TGTGCCAGTAGTATAGGTCGGCAGGGGCGGAACACTGAAGCTTTCTTT. Translation gives CASSIGRQGRNTEAFF.

Only a few counts were recorded for this clone. V and J are TRBV27 and TRBJ2-3; TRBD1 might be the D (5 bases). Looked up from germline, CDR1 is MNHEY and CDR2 is SMNVEV (reference sequence). The CDR3 totals 16 residues. The V end lost 4 bases, the J end lost 1 base, and 15 bases lay between the germline ends. CDR3 region: CASSSWGKIGTDTQYF. In DNA form, the CDR3 reads TGTGCCAGCAGTTCCTGGGGCAAGATAGGCACAGATACGCAGTATTTT.

This clone came up once. The chain combines TRBV5-4 with TRBJ2-1; the D gene is possibly TRBD2 (7 bases). Trimming removed 4 bases from V and 8 bases from J, with 19 bases in between. CDR1 is SGHNT, CDR2 YYREEE, per germline (reference sequence). The CDR3 is made up of 15 amino acids. CDR3 in amino acids: CASSPPGAAGDEQFF. CDR3 DNA: TGTGCCAGCAGCCCGCCGGGGGCGGCGGGGGATGAGCAGTTCTTC.

V usage is TRBV5-1 and J usage is TRBJ1-1; TRBD1 agrees at 8 bases. V lost 4 bases to trimming and J lost 0 bases; unmatched junction nucleotides: 5. The length of the CDR3 is 15 residues. The germline V gene encodes CDR1 SGHRS and CDR2 YFSETQ. CDR3 nucleotides: TGCGCCAGCAGCCCCGACAGGGGCATGAACACTGAAGCTTTCTTT. This codes for CASSPDRGMNTEAFF. Using reference TRBV5-1 and TRBJ1-1 for the parts outside the CDR3, the full variable domain is KAGVTQTPRYLIKTRGQQVTLSCSPISGHRSVSWYQQTPGQGLQFLFEYFSETQRNKGNFPGRFSGRQFSNSRSEMNVSTLELGDSALYLCASSPDRGMNTEAFFGQGTRLTVV.

The chain uses TRBV7-8 and TRBJ1-6; D perhaps matches TRBD1 (6 bases). V lost 5 bases, J lost 7 bases, and 15 bases lay in between. Germline V gene data show CDR1 as SGHVS and CDR2 as FQNEAQ. The CDR3 loop spans 15 amino acids. In DNA, the CDR3 is TGTGCCAGCAGCCCACAGGGAATCCACAATTCACCCCTCCACTTT. Its translation: CASSPQGIHNSPLHF.